This T cell receptor beta chain appears in the sequencing data of a study of blood T cell repertoires in COVID-19. As handled by the study authors: Estimation of nucleated cell counts relied on the amplification of reference gene primers. Measured with immunoSEQ multiplex PCR; TCRdb has only the in-frame clones, and not every one. Clone size and the V and J calls come from that table; the DNA yielded D and trimming. The data contain approximately 300,000 clones, under 90% of them singletons. The CDR3 has 14 residues. Trimming took 4 bases from V and 10 from J; bases not matched to a gene: 10. CDR1 is SGHDT and CDR2 is YYEEEE in the germline V gene.

The sequenced material came from PBMCs or T cells enriched from blood (not recorded which). The clonotype originates from a man aged 60 to 69 who had recovered from COVID-19. V and J are TRBV5-6 and TRBJ1-4, with 7 bases matching TRBD1. CDR3 in amino acids: CASSRTGDRGKLFF. CDR3 nucleotide sequence: TGTGCCAGCAGCCGAACAGGGGATCGGGGAAAACTGTTTTTT.